The 15 T cell receptor beta chains given below trace back to one sample, sequenced in a study of shared clonotypes between healthy human individuals. The table came from immunoSEQ multiplex PCR; TCRdb's copy has only in-frame clones and leaves some out. Of around 2.1 million clones in the sample, 90% to 95% were seen once. The naive CD8 subset, CD45RO-negative cells positively selected for CCR7, excluded terminally differentiated effector memory CD45RA+ cells. The material sequenced was naive CD8+ T cells from PBMCs. The source of these receptors is a man younger than 35 in good health. Some clones in this sample may be carry-over from other donors' samples.

To note about this clone: The same CDR3 also results from other DNA sequences found in this sample. This chain uses TRBV27 with TRBJ2-2; D is ambiguous. The CDR3 is made up of 13 amino acids. Germline V gives CDR1 MNHEY, CDR2 SMNVEV (reference sequence). V dropped 2 bases and J dropped 6 bases, with 7 bases sitting between them. In DNA, the CDR3 is TGTGCCAGCAGTTTAGGAAGGGCCGGGGAGCTGTTTTTT. It codes for CASSLGRAGELFF.

The chain recombines TRBV27 with TRBJ1-5; 8 bases agree with TRBD1. Per the germline V gene, CDR1 is MNHEY and CDR2 is SMNVEV (reference sequence). Unmatched junction bases numbered 7, after V lost 6 bases and J lost 6 bases. This CDR3 is built from 14 residues. The chain's CDR3 is CASSPDRETQPQHF. The CDR3 DNA is TGTGCCAGCAGCCCGGACAGGGAGACTCAGCCCCAGCATTTT.

This chain uses TRBV11-2 with TRBJ2-1; a weak D match, TRBD1 (6 bases). The V end was cut by 2 bases, the J end by 0 bases, with 17 bases between. This CDR3 contains 18 residues. Germline CDR1 reads SGHAT; CDR2 reads FQNNGV. The CDR3 coding sequence is TGTGCCAGCAGCTTACCCACCCGGACAGCGAGCTCCTACAATGAGCAGTTCTTC. This translates into CASSLPTRTASSYNEQFF.

The chain joins TRBV5-1 to TRBJ2-1, with D uncertain. The V end lost 4 bases, the J end lost 8 bases, and 16 bases lay between the germline ends. CDR3 length equals 14 residues. Germline loops: CDR1 SGHRS, CDR2 YFSETQ. CDR3 sequence: CASSPGPSLYEQFF. CDR3 DNA sequence: TGCGCCAGCAGCCCCGGACCCTCTCTCTATGAGCAGTTCTTC.

The chain recombines TRBV11-1 with TRBJ1-2; D ambiguous. Germline V gives CDR1 SGHAT, CDR2 FQDESV (reference sequence). There are 13 residues in the CDR3. The V and J ends lost 0 bases and 8 bases respectively, with 10 bases between them. This CDR3 reads CASSLAEAVGYTF. CDR3 coding DNA: TGTGCCAGCAGCTTAGCGGAGGCGGTGGGCTACACCTTC.

The chain joins TRBV6-5 to TRBJ2-3; TRBD2 matches at 7 bases. CDR3 size: 16 residues. The trim removed 2 bases at V and 0 bases at J, leaving 5 bases unmatched. Germline V gives CDR1 MNHEY, CDR2 SVGAGI. CDR3 sequence (DNA): TGTGCCAGCAGTTACCAGAAACTAGCGAGCACAGATACGCAGTATTTT. Translated, it gives CASSYQKLASTDTQYF.

Worth noting for this clone: This same CDR3 is encoded by further DNA sequences in the sample. The V and J genes are TRBV28 and TRBJ2-7, with 7 bases lining up with TRBD1. CDR1 is MDHEN, CDR2 SYDVKM, per germline. The CDR3 has 14 amino acids. V shed 5 bases and J 2 bases; nucleotides not matched to a gene: 6. The DNA of the CDR3 is TGTGCCAGCAGTCCCCGGGACAGCACCTACGAGCAGTACTTC. This gives the protein CASSPRDSTYEQYF.

In the case of this clone: Different DNA sequences within this sample yield the same CDR3. The chain recombines TRBV5-1 with TRBJ2-5, with D unclear. The CDR3 has 13 amino acids. Trimming shortened V by 5 bases and J by 3 bases, and 11 bases separated the two germline ends. Germline CDR1 reads SGHRS; CDR2 reads YFSETQ. The CDR3 protein is CASRKTGEETQYF. The CDR3 nucleotides are TGCGCCAGCAGAAAAACTGGGGAAGAGACCCAGTACTTC.

In DNA form, the CDR3 reads TGTGCCAGCACCTTACTGGGACAGGAAAAATACGAGCAGTACTTC. Translation: CASTLLGQEKYEQYF. The chain uses TRBV6-5 and TRBJ2-7, with 8 bases aligning to TRBD1. With V trimmed by 7 bases and J by 4 bases, 12 bases remained unmatched. This CDR3 is built from 15 residues. Germline lookup yields CDR1 MNHEY and CDR2 SVGAGI.

V gene TRBV27 combines with J gene TRBJ2-1, with 7 bases identical to TRBD1. Unmatched junction bases numbered 7, after V lost 4 bases and J lost 7 bases. The CDR3 is made up of 14 amino acids. Per germline, CDR1 MNHEY and CDR2 SMNVEV (reference sequence). The CDR3 coding sequence is TGTGCCAGCAGTTCCCGGACAGGACAGAATGAGCAGTTCTTC. It codes for CASSSRTGQNEQFF.

The chain combines TRBV6-1 with TRBJ2-7, with D perhaps TRBD2 (6 bases). There are 15 residues in the CDR3. The germline CDR1 and CDR2 sequences are MNHNS and SASEGT. Trimming took 5 bases from V and 1 from J, leaving 15 bases between them. CDR3 coding DNA: TGTGCCAGCAGTCCCTGGCGGGGTAATTCCTACGAGCAGTACTTC. Its translation: CASSPWRGNSYEQYF.

This chain joins TRBV19 and TRBJ2-2; the D call may be TRBD1 or TRBD2 (5 bases each). The CDR3 consists of 15 residues. V was pared by 7 bases and J by 1 base, with 13 bases between. Germline values: CDR1 LNHDA, CDR2 SQIVND (reference sequence). This chain's CDR3 is CASTLGRLNTGELFF. As DNA, the CDR3 is TGTGCCAGTACCCTGGGACGATTGAACACCGGGGAGCTGTTTTTT.

This clone has just a few counts. This chain connects TRBV29-1 to TRBJ2-7; D is undetermined. Germline CDR1 SQVTM, CDR2 ANQGSEA. The CDR3 sequence is 12 residues long. Between the trimmed V and J ends, which lost 8 bases and 2 bases, there was a span of 13 bases. The CDR3 here is CSMRTGPYEQYF. In DNA, the CDR3 is TGCAGCATGCGGACGGGTCCCTACGAGCAGTACTTC.

The chain employs TRBV19 and TRBJ2-5; tentative D call: TRBD2 (6 bases). Per the germline V gene, CDR1 is LNHDA and CDR2 is SQIVND (reference sequence). V was clipped by 3 bases and J by 1 base, with 24 bases between them. The CDR3 covers 19 residues. CDR3 region: CASSMDYVRGTLVQETQYF. The CDR3 nucleotides are TGTGCCAGTAGTATGGACTACGTACGGGGGACCCTCGTCCAAGAGACCCAGTACTTC.

V and J are TRBV5-6 and TRBJ2-5; D possibly corresponds to TRBD1 (6 bases). The CDR3 length is 14 residues. Trimming took 4 bases from V and 3 from J, leaving 13 bases between them. CDR1 and CDR2 (germline): SGHDT, YYEEEE. For the CDR3, the DNA is TGTGCCAGCAGCCCAGGGGAGAGGAAAGAGACCCAGTACTTC. It is translated as CASSPGERKETQYF.